A single sample gave rise to the 27 T cell receptor beta chains below, sequenced in a study of PD-L1 blockade in urothelial cancer. Sample time point: pretreatment peripheral blood. Method: immunoSEQ multiplex PCR; TCRdb's copy keeps in-frame clones and lacks some. This table has over 35,000 clones, 85% appearing once. This sample comprised PBMCs, obtained around atezolizumab (anti-PD-L1) treatment. The receptors stem from a man older than 75 with urothelial cancer.

This chain joins TRBV18 and TRBJ2-3; 8 bases match TRBD1. Trimming cost V 8 bases and J 1 base; bases outside gene matches: 5. This CDR3 comprises 14 residues. Germline lookup yields CDR1 KGHSH and CDR2 LQKENI. For the CDR3, the DNA is TGTGCCAGCAGAACAGGGGGTGGCACAGATACGCAGTATTTT. This codes for CASRTGGGTDTQYF.

The chain links TRBV28 to TRBJ2-4, with a tentative D call TRBD2 (6 bases). The length of the CDR3 is 15 residues. Trimming pared 1 base from V and 6 bases from J, leaving 13 bases between. Germline V gene lookup returns CDR1 MDHEN and CDR2 SYDVKM. The CDR3 DNA sequence: TGTGCCAGCAGTTTATCCGGGGCCGGGGGAAACATTCAGTACTTC. It encodes CASSLSGAGGNIQYF.

This chain joins TRBV28 and TRBJ2-5; 12 positions agree with TRBD1. CDR3 size: 16 residues. CDR1 MDHEN and CDR2 SYDVKM come from the germline V gene. The V gene end was trimmed by 6 bases and the J gene end by 6 bases; junction bases not matched to a gene: 11. The CDR3, as DNA: TGTGCCAGCAGCCTCTTGGGGACAGGGGGCGCGAAGACCCAGTACTTC. It codes for CASSLLGTGGAKTQYF. Complete variable domain (other parts from reference TRBV28 and TRBJ2-5): DVKVTQSSRYLVKRTGEKVFLECVQDMDHENMFWYRQDPGLGLRLIYFSYDVKMKEKGDIPEGYSVSREKKERFSLILESASTNQTSMYLCASSLLGTGGAKTQYFGPGTRLLVL.

V usage is TRBV7-2 and J usage is TRBJ2-7; TRBD2 might be the D (6 bases). There are 12 residues in the CDR3. Germline CDR1 reads SGHTA; CDR2 reads FQGNSA. The V and J ends lost 5 bases and 7 bases respectively, with 12 bases between them. CDR3 in DNA: TGTGCCAGCAGCCTAGGAGGGAGGGAGCAGTACTTC. The encoded protein is CASSLGGREQYF.

This clone was found once. The V and J genes are TRBV7-6 and TRBJ1-3; weak D call: TRBD1 (6 bases). This CDR3 has 15 amino acids. V was trimmed by 2 bases and J by 0 bases, leaving 8 bases between them. Per germline, CDR1 SGHVS and CDR2 FNYEAQ. The CDR3 here is CASSLQGFSGNTIYF. The CDR3 DNA sequence: TGTGCCAGCAGCTTACAGGGGTTCTCTGGAAACACCATATATTTT.

This chain uses TRBV19 with TRBJ2-3, with TRBD1 identical over 7 bases. V dropped 5 bases and J dropped 1; count of bases not matched to a gene: 9. There are 16 residues in the CDR3. The germline V gene has CDR1 LNHDA and CDR2 SQIVND (reference sequence). CDR3 DNA sequence: TGTGCCAGTAGTTCCGCGTCCGGGACAGGCACAGATACGCAGTATTTT. The encoded protein is CASSSASGTGTDTQYF.

The table lists this clone with a few counts. V and J are TRBV28 and TRBJ2-1, with 8 nucleotides matching TRBD1. This CDR3 region has 16 residues. Germline lookup yields CDR1 MDHEN and CDR2 SYDVKM. V dropped 8 bases and J dropped 4; count of bases not matched to a gene: 13. As DNA, the CDR3 is TGTGCCAGCCTAATGCTCCAGGGGGCGTCATACAATGAGCAGTTCTTC. Translation gives CASLMLQGASYNEQFF. Filled out from reference TRBV28 and TRBJ2-1, the complete variable domain reads DVKVTQSSRYLVKRTGEKVFLECVQDMDHENMFWYRQDPGLGLRLIYFSYDVKMKEKGDIPEGYSVSREKKERFSLILESASTNQTSMYLCASLMLQGASYNEQFFGPGTRLTVL.

This clone has only a few counts. The V call is TRBV7-9, the J call TRBJ2-7; 9 bases agree with TRBD1. The trim removed 6 bases at V and 3 bases at J, leaving 12 bases unmatched. This CDR3 is 16 amino acids long. Germline CDR1 is SEHNR and CDR2 is FQNEAQ (reference sequence). The CDR3 DNA sequence: TGTGCCAGCAGTCCTCCGGGCTCGGGACAGGGCTACGAGCAGTACTTC. Translating it yields CASSPPGSGQGYEQYF.

V and J are TRBV4-1 and TRBJ1-1, with 7 bases lining up with TRBD1. Germline loops: CDR1 MGHRA, CDR2 YSYEKL. J was trimmed by 8 bases and V by 2 bases; bases with no gene match: 17. This CDR3 is 17 amino acids long. The CDR3 spells CASSQNPRTGVGGEAFF. CDR3 sequence (DNA): TGCGCCAGCAGCCAAAATCCCCGTACAGGGGTCGGTGGGGAAGCTTTCTTT.

J is TRBJ1-2 and V is TRBV4-3, with TRBD1 identical over 11 bases. From germline, CDR1 is LGHNA and CDR2 YSLEER. The CDR3 is 15 residues long. Losses at the gene ends were 1 base for V and 8 bases for J; bases not matched to a gene: 6. The CDR3 region is CASSQGGQGEGGYTF. The DNA for the CDR3 is TGCGCCAGCAGCCAAGGGGGACAGGGGGAGGGAGGCTACACCTTC.

The genes are TRBV9 and TRBJ2-3, with a weak D call TRBD2 (6 bases). The V end was cut by 3 bases, the J end by 2 bases, with 10 bases between. The CDR3 covers 14 residues. In germline, CDR1 is SGDLS, CDR2 YYNGEE. The CDR3 spells CASSAASATDTQYF. CDR3 DNA: TGTGCCAGCAGCGCGGCTAGCGCCACAGATACGCAGTATTTT.

The rearrangement joins TRBV30 to TRBJ1-3; 7 positions match TRBD1. The CDR3 spans 14 residues. V dropped 4 bases and J dropped 0; count of bases not matched to a gene: 3. Germline loops: CDR1 GTSNPN, CDR2 SVGIG (reference sequence). CDR3 nucleotide sequence: TGTGCCTGGAAACAGGGGAACTCTGGAAACACCATATATTTT. It specifies CAWKQGNSGNTIYF.

This clone was seen a single time. The CDR3 nucleotides are TGTGCCATCAGTGATAGGGACAGCCTCTATGGCTACACCTTC. Protein: CAISDRDSLYGYTF. The chain has TRBV10-3 and TRBJ1-2; TRBD1 agrees at 7 bases. Germline loops: CDR1 ENHRY, CDR2 SYGVKD. V dropped 3 bases and J dropped 4; count of bases not matched to a gene: 5. This CDR3 is 14 amino acids long.

The chain uses TRBV5-1 and TRBJ2-2; D is unresolved. The germline V and J ends were trimmed by 1 base and 0 bases, with 10 bases remaining between them. This CDR3 contains 16 residues. Germline values: CDR1 SGHRS, CDR2 YFSETQ. CDR3 nucleotide sequence: TGCGCCAGCAGCTTGAGTGGCGGCGCGAACACCGGGGAGCTGTTTTTT. The encoded protein is CASSLSGGANTGELFF.

The genes are TRBV5-4 and TRBJ2-5; tentatively, D is TRBD2 (6 bases). This CDR3 has 14 amino acids. The germline V gene encodes CDR1 SGHNT and CDR2 YYREEE (reference sequence). Deletions cut 0 bases from V and 5 bases from J, with 11 bases between. The CDR3 is CASSLEPGLETQYF. In nucleotides, the CDR3 is TGTGCCAGCAGCTTGGAGCCGGGACTGGAGACCCAGTACTTC. Looking up the rest from reference TRBV5-4 and TRBJ2-5 gives the full variable domain: ETGVTQSPTHLIKTRGQQVTLRCSSQSGHNTVSWYQQALGQGPQFIFQYYREEENGRGNFPPRFSGLQFPNYSSELNVNALELDDSALYLCASSLEPGLETQYFGPGTRLLVL.

The chain employs TRBV11-2 and TRBJ2-5; TRBD2 agrees at 7 bases. The DNA end is more similar to TRBJ2-7, so the J call may be wrong. The CDR3 extends over 14 amino acids. From germline, CDR1 is SGHAT and CDR2 FQNNGV. In DNA form, the CDR3 reads TGTGCCAGCAGCTTAGAACCTAGCGGCTACGAGCAGTACTTC. It specifies CASSLEPSGYEQYF.

The chain uses TRBV29-1 and TRBJ2-7, with 9 bases fitting TRBD1. With 0 bases clipped from V and 5 bases from J, the junction kept 8 bases outside the gene matches. The CDR3 runs to 15 residues. Per germline, CDR1 SQVTM and CDR2 ANQGSEA. The CDR3 reads CSVEDEGTGWDEQYF. Here the CDR3 DNA reads TGCAGCGTTGAAGACGAGGGGACAGGGTGGGACGAGCAGTACTTC.

The chain uses TRBV18 and TRBJ1-1; 8 bases align to TRBD1. After removal of 5 bases from V and 2 bases from J, the junction contained 7 bases not matched to a gene. The CDR3 has 15 amino acids. CDR1 KGHSH and CDR2 LQKENI come from the germline V gene. The CDR3 loop reads CASSAGQVKNTEAFF. CDR3 DNA sequence: TGTGCCAGCTCAGCGGGACAGGTGAAAAACACTGAAGCTTTCTTT.

The V and J genes are TRBV9 and TRBJ2-7, with 8 bases fitting TRBD2. The germline V gene has CDR1 SGDLS and CDR2 YYNGEE. J gave up 3 bases and V 2 bases, and 4 bases lay outside the gene matches. CDR3 size: 14 residues. The DNA of the CDR3 is TGTGCCAGCAGCGTGGGGAGCGGGAGCTACGAGCAGTACTTC. Translating gives CASSVGSGSYEQYF. The entire variable domain, with the rest obtained from reference TRBV9 and TRBJ2-7, is as follows: DSGVTQTPKHLITATGQRVTLRCSPRSGDLSVYWYQQSLDQGLQFLIQYYNGEERAKGNILERFSAQQFPDLHSELNLSSLELGDSALYFCASSVGSGSYEQYFGPGTRLTVT.

The genes are TRBV19 and TRBJ2-7; D gene unclear. V lost 2 bases and J lost 0, with 8 bases in between. This CDR3 contains 14 residues. Germline V gene lookup returns CDR1 LNHDA and CDR2 SQIVND (reference sequence). For the CDR3, the DNA is TGTGCCAGTAGTATATCGGCAGGCTCCTACGAGCAGTACTTC. The encoded protein is CASSISAGSYEQYF.

About this clone itself: Germline is not matched at one junction end, which may reflect a read error. This rearrangement joins TRBV5-1 to TRBJ2-7, with 11 bases identical to TRBD2. The CDR3 is made up of 12 amino acids. CDR1 is SGHRS, CDR2 YFSETQ, per germline. CDR3 amino acids: CASSDLTSGANF. CDR3 sequence (DNA): TGCGCCAGCAGCGACCTGACTAGCGGGGCTAACTTC.

This clone was observed a few times. The chain has TRBV19 and TRBJ1-1; D gene unclear. This CDR3 spans 13 amino acids. Deletions cut 9 bases from V and 1 base from J, with 12 bases between. Germline V gives CDR1 LNHDA, CDR2 SQIVND (reference sequence). The CDR3 coding sequence is TGTGCCAGCCCGGGATCAGGGAACACTGAAGCTTTCTTT. This gives the protein CASPGSGNTEAFF.

This chain uses TRBV7-2 with TRBJ1-5; D possibly corresponds to TRBD1 (5 bases). The CDR3 consists of 15 residues. V was shortened by 2 bases and J by 1 base, with 9 bases between the two germline ends. CDR1 and CDR2 (germline): SGHTA, FQGNSA. CDR3: CASSLFPGSNQPQHF. The DNA of the CDR3 is TGTGCCAGCAGCTTATTCCCAGGGAGCAATCAGCCCCAGCATTTT.

The chain uses TRBV29-1 and TRBJ2-1; D not certain. Deletions cut 6 bases from V and 5 bases from J, with 5 bases between. Germline-derived CDR1 and CDR2 are SQVTM and ANQGSEA. The CDR3 has 10 residues. CDR3 loop: CSVRNNEQFF. CDR3 coding DNA: TGCAGCGTGAGAAACAATGAGCAGTTCTTC.

V and J are TRBV2 and TRBJ1-2, with 10 bases lining up with TRBD1. V dropped 6 bases and J dropped 1; count of bases not matched to a gene: 5. Germline CDR1 and CDR2: SNHLY and FYNNEI. The length of the CDR3 is 15 residues. The CDR3 protein is CASRKGQGDNYGYTF. The CDR3 DNA reads TGTGCCAGCAGGAAAGGACAGGGGGATAACTATGGCTACACCTTC. The full variable domain, completed using reference TRBV2 and TRBJ1-2, is EPEVTQTPSHQVTQMGQEVILRCVPISNHLYFYWYRQILGQKVEFLVSFYNNEISEKSEIFDDQFSVERPDGSNFTLKIRSTKLEDSAMYFCASRKGQGDNYGYTFGSGTRLTVV.

The J gene is TRBJ2-1, the V gene TRBV28, with D perhaps TRBD2 (6 bases). This CDR3 has 15 residues. The germline V and J ends were trimmed by 7 bases and 7 bases, with 20 bases remaining between them. Germline loops: CDR1 MDHEN, CDR2 SYDVKM. The CDR3 loop is CASTMSLAGKNEQFF. Written as DNA, the CDR3 is TGTGCCAGCACCATGAGCCTTGCGGGAAAGAATGAGCAGTTCTTC.

This chain uses TRBV10-3 with TRBJ2-3, with D tentatively TRBD1 (5 bases). V dropped 6 bases and J dropped 2 bases, with 12 bases sitting between them. The germline gives CDR1 ENHRY, CDR2 SYGVKD. The CDR3 has 14 amino acids. The CDR3 here is CAIRLGQSTDTQYF. Here the CDR3 DNA reads TGTGCCATCAGATTGGGGCAGTCCACAGATACGCAGTATTTT.